Below, one TCR beta chain is given with its context. No antigen is known for it. In replicate PCRs of sorted subsets, around 200 ng DNA, roughly 31,000 T cell genomes, was used. Assay used: immunoSEQ multiplex PCR; TCRdb lists only in-frame clones, some missing. The sample records about 2.4 million clones, around 90% being singletons. The data derive from a study of shared clonotypes between healthy human individuals. Study conclusions and caveats: In contrast to clonotypes shared by all four donors, non-shared clonotypes had lower generation probabilities.

The CD4+ fraction was divided into a CD45RA+ naive subset and a CD45RA-negative memory subset. This clonotype was sampled from a man in his late teens or twenties in good health. The sequenced sample consisted of naive CD4+ T cells sorted from blood. This sample's subset: CD45RA+ positively selected.

CDR3 loop: CASTLRTGGLAKNIQYF. The CDR3 region has the DNA TGTGCCAGCACCCTGAGGACAGGGGGGTTAGCCAAAAACATTCAGTACTTC. This sequence joins TRBV5-8 and TRBJ2-4; 10 positions match TRBD1. CDR3 length equals 17 residues. V shed 6 bases, J shed 0 bases, and the junction held 9 bases outside the gene matches. CDR1 and CDR2 from the germline V gene are SGHTS and YDEGEE.